This T cell receptor beta chain was identified in a study of blood T cell repertoires in COVID-19. Study-wide context: Acute and convalescent COVID-19 samples came from the United States, Italy and Spain.

Assay used: immunoSEQ multiplex PCR; TCRdb lists only in-frame clones, some missing. In the table there are 140,000 or so clones, over 75% of which are singletons. To note about this clone: One junction end does not reproduce the germline sequence, and a read error may be involved.

The CDR3 sequence is 13 residues long. Germline V gene lookup returns CDR1 SGHRS and CDR2 YFSETQ. This sequence was found in a man aged 70-80 years with acute or convalescent COVID-19. The J gene is TRBJ1-2, the V gene TRBV5-1; D unresolved. Material: peripheral blood. The CDR3 DNA is TGCGCCAGCAGCTTGGGGGCCTCGGATCCACTCTCCTTC. Protein: CASSLGASDPLSF.